This T cell receptor (beta chain) was recovered during a study of graft-versus-host responses after intestinal transplantation. Study-level information: Recipients underwent multivisceral, liver-intestinal, or isolated intestinal transplants.

Sequencing was performed with immunoSEQ multiplex PCR; in TCRdb, only in-frame clones are kept and a portion is missing. The profile shows fewer than 120,000 clones, 85% to 95% of them singletons. Per germline, CDR1 MGHRA and CDR2 YSYEKL. V lost 3 bases, J lost 2 bases, and 16 bases lay in between. The CDR3 contains 16 residues. As for this clone: Its target is not known.

This material consisted of unstimulated CD8+ T cells sorted from spleen or lymph node cells, taken before intestinal transplant. The chain combines TRBV4-1 with TRBJ1-1; possible D gene TRBD1, 5 bases. This receptor was taken from a human donor who received an intestinal transplant. CDR3 protein: CASSQKFTQGNTEAFF. CDR3 bases: TGCGCCAGCAGCCAGAAGTTCACTCAGGGTAACACTGAAGCTTTCTTT.